This T cell receptor beta chain comes out of a study of cytomegalovirus exposure and HLA in healthy donors. In the study overall: Genetic ancestry analysis placed under 90% of the 410 or so donors that were genotyped in the Caucasian-associated cluster. General study findings and limits: As a later analysis showed, several of the most significant clusters appeared to be linked to common viral pathogens. TCR beta sequences reportedly predicted most subjects' HLA-A and HLA-B alleles accurately. It was assumed in the presence/absence analyses that sequencing depth was roughly uniform across donors.

Amplification used 60 Vbeta primers and 13 Jbeta primers. Sequencing used immunoSEQ multiplex PCR; TCRdb keeps in-frame clones, though not all of them. The sample shows about 110,000 clones, approximately 85% of them seen only once. The ends were cut back, 10 bases at V and 4 bases at J, with 16 bases in the middle. The CDR3 sequence is 13 residues long. Germline V gene data show CDR1 as LNHDA and CDR2 as SQIVND (reference sequence). Concerning this clone: The antigen remains undetermined.

Sequencing used PBMCs. The receptor was isolated from a man aged 50 to 59 in good health and CMV-seronegative. The J gene is TRBJ1-1, the V gene TRBV19; no clear D gene. The CDR3 region is CAIRGTQSTEAFF. CDR3 DNA: TGTGCCATAAGAGGAACTCAGAGCACTGAAGCTTTCTTT.